Following are 26 T cell receptor beta chains from one sample sequenced in a study of blood T cell repertoires in COVID-19. Measured with immunoSEQ multiplex PCR; TCRdb has only the in-frame clones, and not every one. The repertoire holds a few hundred thousand clones, with about 70% as singletons. The sequencing input was peripheral blood. These receptor sequences come from a woman older than 75 with acute or convalescent COVID-19.

This clone was detected once. The chain employs TRBV7-2 and TRBJ2-2; D is uncertain. CDR3 length: 13 residues. V dropped 3 bases and J dropped 6 bases, with 8 bases sitting between them. CDR1 SGHTA and CDR2 FQGNSA come from the germline V gene. Here the CDR3 reads CASSFGAPGELFF. The CDR3 DNA reads as TGTGCCAGCAGCTTCGGTGCACCCGGGGAGCTGTTTTTT.

As regards this clone: The same CDR3 is also encoded by other DNA sequences in this sample. The chain combines TRBV9 with TRBJ1-1, with no clear D. The CDR3 sequence is 13 residues long. Looked up from germline, CDR1 is SGDLS and CDR2 is YYNGEE. V was trimmed by 0 bases and J by 0 bases, leaving 3 bases between them. CDR3 sequence (DNA): TGTGCCAGCAGCGTAGCCTTGAACACTGAAGCTTTCTTT. It translates to CASSVALNTEAFF.

The gene calls are TRBV18 and TRBJ1-5; perhaps TRBD1 as D (6 bases). The V end was cut by 3 bases, the J end by 8 bases, with 11 bases between. Germline values: CDR1 KGHSH, CDR2 LQKENI. The CDR3 loop spans 13 amino acids. CDR3 protein: CASSPQGSKPQHF. The CDR3 nucleotides are TGTGCCAGCTCACCCCAGGGGAGTAAGCCCCAGCATTTT.

The chain carries TRBV19 and TRBJ1-2, with a possible D match to TRBD1 (6 bases). From germline, CDR1 is LNHDA and CDR2 SQIVND (reference sequence). The V end lost 8 bases, the J end lost 1 base, and 14 bases lay between the germline ends. The CDR3 extends over 14 amino acids. CDR3 nucleotides: TGTGCCAGTCGTAACAGGGACCTTAACTATGGCTACACCTTC. Protein product: CASRNRDLNYGYTF.

DNA of the CDR3: TGTGCCAGCAGTCGAATAAATCCAGGGACAGGGAGCGTTACCTTC. This codes for CASSRINPGTGSVTF. The rearrangement uses TRBV6-6 and TRBJ1-2; 9 bases fit TRBD1. V was pared by 5 bases and J by 14 bases, with 18 bases of the junction left unmatched. The CDR3 spans 15 residues. Germline V CDR1 and CDR2: MNHNY, SVGAGI (reference sequence).

The J gene is TRBJ1-5, the V gene TRBV3-1 (or the pseudogene TRBV3-2); 7 bases are shared with TRBD1. The CDR3 sequence is 16 residues long. Germline lookup yields CDR1 LGHDT and CDR2 YNNKEL (reference sequence). The J segment lost 4 bases and the V segment lost 2 bases, leaving 8 bases of the junction unmatched. Here the CDR3 reads CASSQSQGSVNQPQHF. The CDR3 bases are TGTGCCAGCAGCCAATCACAGGGGAGCGTAAATCAGCCCCAGCATTTT.

This chain connects TRBV2 to TRBJ2-4, with 7 positions matching TRBD1. Germline values: CDR1 SNHLY, CDR2 FYNNEI. CDR3 size: 15 residues. The J segment lost 3 bases and the V segment lost 7 bases, leaving 9 bases of the junction unmatched. CDR3 residues: CASTLQGFDKNIQYF. The DNA of the CDR3 is TGTGCCAGCACTTTACAGGGGTTTGACAAAAACATTCAGTACTTC.

The chain is built from TRBV2 and TRBJ2-3, with 12 bases lining up with TRBD2. V dropped 6 bases and J dropped 5; count of bases not matched to a gene: 9. Germline V lookup: CDR1 SNHLY, CDR2 FYNNEI. This CDR3 region has 16 residues. The CDR3 nucleotides read TGTGCCAGCAGGGGCACTAGCGGGGGGCCTCGAGATACGCAGTATTTT. Its translation: CASRGTSGGPRDTQYF.

This rearrangement joins TRBV2 to TRBJ2-7, with 10 bases identical to TRBD1. V dropped 4 bases and J dropped 3; count of bases not matched to a gene: 9. Germline V gene lookup returns CDR1 SNHLY and CDR2 FYNNEI. The CDR3 has 16 amino acids. CDR3 protein: CASSVGGQGRFYEQYF. Here the CDR3 DNA reads TGTGCCAGCAGTGTAGGGGGACAGGGGCGCTTCTACGAGCAGTACTTC.

The chain couples TRBV5-1 to TRBJ1-3; 7 positions match TRBD1. The CDR3 totals 16 residues. CDR1 is SGHRS and CDR2 is YFSETQ in the germline V gene. Germline trimming cut 0 bases from V and 4 bases from J; bases unmatched to any gene: 7. CDR3 sequence: CASSLVTGVRGNTIYF. DNA for the CDR3: TGCGCCAGCAGCTTGGTTACAGGGGTTCGGGGAAACACCATATATTTT.

This clone has a count of ten or more. The J gene is TRBJ2-1, the V gene TRBV27, with D perhaps matching TRBD1 (5 bases). With 2 bases removed from V and 0 bases from J, the gap between germline ends came to 11 bases. Germline CDR1 is MNHEY and CDR2 is SMNVEV (reference sequence). This CDR3 is 16 amino acids long. As DNA, the CDR3 is TGTGCCAGCAGTTTAGGGGCCTTAGTCTCCTACAATGAGCAGTTCTTC. Amino acids: CASSLGALVSYNEQFF.

The genes are TRBV6-1 and TRBJ1-5, with 12 bases aligning to TRBD1. After removal of 2 bases from V and 2 bases from J, the junction contained 7 bases not matched to a gene. The germline V gene encodes CDR1 MNHNS and CDR2 SASEGT. The CDR3 consists of 18 residues. In DNA form, the CDR3 reads TGTGCCAGCAGTGAATCATTCGGGACAGGGGGCCGCAATCAGCCCCAGCATTTT. Its protein product is CASSESFGTGGRNQPQHF.

The chain is built from TRBV4-1 and TRBJ1-3; weak D call: TRBD1 (6 bases). The CDR3 length is 15 residues. V lost 2 bases and J lost 7, with 15 bases in between. In germline, CDR1 is MGHRA, CDR2 YSYEKL. CDR3 nucleotides: TGCGCCAGCAGCCAACCCATGGGGGGGCCTAACACCATATATTTT. As protein: CASSQPMGGPNTIYF.

The J gene is TRBJ1-3, the V gene TRBV14; D is ambiguous. V gave up 1 base and J gave up 4 bases, with 20 bases separating them. This CDR3 is built from 18 residues. CDR1 and CDR2 from the germline V gene are SGHDN and FVKESK. The CDR3 coding sequence is TGTGCCAGCAGCCAAGGAATCTGGGCCGGGAACTTGGGAAACACCATATATTTT. It is translated as CASSQGIWAGNLGNTIYF.

V gene TRBV30 combines with J gene TRBJ2-5, with 7 positions matching TRBD2. The CDR3 spans 15 residues. Per the germline V gene, CDR1 is GTSNPN and CDR2 is SVGIG (reference sequence). Trimming cost V 0 bases and J 2 bases; bases outside gene matches: 6. CDR3 DNA sequence: TGTGCCTGGAGTGTTGGGGGAGGGCCTCAAGAGACCCAGTACTTC. Its translation: CAWSVGGGPQETQYF. The variable domain in full, completed from reference TRBV30 and TRBJ2-5, reads SQTIHQWPATLVQPVGSPLSLECTVEGTSNPNLYWYRQAAGRGLQLLFYSVGIGQISSEVPQNLSASRPQDRQFILSSKKLLLSDSGFYLCAWSVGGGPQETQYFGPGTRLLVL.

The chain recombines TRBV6-5 with TRBJ1-2; tentatively, D is TRBD1 (5 bases). Germline V gives CDR1 MNHEY, CDR2 SVGAGI. The CDR3 totals 14 residues. Between the trimmed V and J ends, which lost 6 bases and 2 bases, there was a span of 13 bases. The CDR3 DNA reads as TGTGCCAGCAGCATGACAGAATCCAACTATGGCTACACCTTC. Its translation: CASSMTESNYGYTF.

This chain connects TRBV7-2 to TRBJ2-6; the D gene is possibly TRBD1 (6 bases). The V end lost 7 bases, the J end lost 1 base, and 17 bases lay between the germline ends. Per germline, CDR1 SGHTA and CDR2 FQGNSA. The CDR3 spans 17 residues. The CDR3 coding sequence is TGTGCCAGCACCCCGAGTGGGGGCTGGTCTGGGGCCAACGTCCTGACTTTC. Translation gives CASTPSGGWSGANVLTF.

The chain is built from TRBV29-1 and TRBJ2-4; D is unclear. The CDR3 contains 13 residues. The germline V gene has CDR1 SQVTM and CDR2 ANQGSEA. The germline V and J ends were trimmed by 7 bases and 4 bases, with 14 bases remaining between them. CDR3 protein: CSAQANSKNIQYF. The CDR3 nucleotides are TGCAGCGCCCAGGCAAACTCGAAAAACATTCAGTACTTC. The entire variable domain, with the rest obtained from reference TRBV29-1 and TRBJ2-4, is as follows: SAVISQKPSRDICQRGTSLTIQCQVDSQVTMMFWYRQQPGQSLTLIATANQGSEATYESGFVIDKFPISRPNLTFSTLTVSNMSPEDSSIYLCSAQANSKNIQYFGAGTRLSVL.

V usage is TRBV7-9 and J usage is TRBJ2-1; 8 nucleotides agree with TRBD2. V lost 4 bases, J lost 4 bases, and 9 bases stayed unmatched. Germline V CDR1 and CDR2: SEHNR, FQNEAQ (reference sequence). CDR3 length: 16 amino acids. The DNA for the CDR3 is TGTGCCAGCAGCTCAAACCGGGGGGGAGGATACAATGAGCAGTTCTTC. It encodes CASSSNRGGGYNEQFF.

Comments on this clone: At the DNA level, this CDR3 is encoded by other sequences in the same sample as well. The chain employs TRBV11-2 and TRBJ1-2; possibly TRBD1 for D (5 bases). Germline V gene sequence: CDR1 SGHAT, CDR2 FQNNGV. V shed 5 bases and J shed 4 bases, with 11 bases lying between them. The CDR3 length is 13 residues. The CDR3 sequence: CASSPQGGYGYTF. DNA of the CDR3: TGTGCCAGCAGCCCGCAGGGAGGCTATGGCTACACCTTC.

The chain carries TRBV5-4 and TRBJ2-3, with D possibly being TRBD2 (5 bases). The CDR3 is made up of 16 amino acids. V lost 4 bases and J lost 1, with 16 bases in between. The V gene's germline CDR1 is SGHNT and CDR2 YYREEE (reference sequence). Here the CDR3 reads CASSPTRGQGTDTQYF. CDR3 sequence (DNA): TGTGCCAGCAGCCCAACCAGAGGGCAGGGCACAGATACGCAGTATTTT.

The chain employs TRBV5-4 and TRBJ2-7, with D perhaps TRBD2 (6 bases). This CDR3 spans 15 amino acids. V was shortened by 1 base and J by 2 bases, with 13 bases between the two germline ends. Germline V gives CDR1 SGHNT, CDR2 YYREEE (reference sequence). The CDR3 reads CASSLPGRGTYEQYF. CDR3 bases: TGTGCCAGCAGCTTGCCCGGGCGGGGCACCTACGAGCAGTACTTC. The full variable domain, rest sourced from reference TRBV5-4 and TRBJ2-7, is ETGVTQSPTHLIKTRGQQVTLRCSSQSGHNTVSWYQQALGQGPQFIFQYYREEENGRGNFPPRFSGLQFPNYSSELNVNALELDDSALYLCASSLPGRGTYEQYFGPGTRLTVT.

V gene TRBV6-2 or TRBV6-3 combines with J gene TRBJ2-7; 9 bases match TRBD1. Germline-derived CDR1 and CDR2 are MNHEY and SVGEGT. This CDR3 comprises 16 residues. V dropped 2 bases and J dropped 5; count of bases not matched to a gene: 10. CDR3 DNA: TGTGCCAGCAGTTACCGAAGCGGGACAGGGCTGAACGAGCAGTACTTC. This gives the protein CASSYRSGTGLNEQYF.

This rearrangement joins TRBV5-4 to TRBJ2-3; D might be TRBD1 (5 bases). The CDR3 consists of 15 residues. V dropped 4 bases and J dropped 0 bases, with 12 bases sitting between them. Germline V gene lookup returns CDR1 SGHNT and CDR2 YYREEE (reference sequence). CDR3 loop: CASSPWGGSTDTQYF. The CDR3 nucleotides read TGTGCCAGCAGCCCTTGGGGCGGAAGCACAGATACGCAGTATTTT.

The chain couples TRBV3-1 (or the pseudogene TRBV3-2) to TRBJ2-1; TRBD2 agrees at 9 bases. The ends lost 1 base at V and 9 bases at J; junction bases unmatched: 7. In germline, CDR1 is LGHDT, CDR2 YNNKEL (reference sequence). CDR3 size: 15 residues. This CDR3 is CASSQGAGGMREQFF. CDR3 nucleotides: TGTGCCAGCAGCCAAGGGGCGGGAGGGATGCGTGAGCAGTTCTTC.

The CDR3: CAGGRDSNQPQHF. The CDR3 nucleotides are TGTGCCGGCGGGAGAGATAGCAATCAGCCCCAGCATTTT. The chain carries TRBV6-5 and TRBJ1-5; D is undetermined. Germline-derived CDR1 and CDR2 are MNHEY and SVGAGI. Trimming left V 11 bases short and J 0 bases short, with 11 bases between. The CDR3 has 13 residues.